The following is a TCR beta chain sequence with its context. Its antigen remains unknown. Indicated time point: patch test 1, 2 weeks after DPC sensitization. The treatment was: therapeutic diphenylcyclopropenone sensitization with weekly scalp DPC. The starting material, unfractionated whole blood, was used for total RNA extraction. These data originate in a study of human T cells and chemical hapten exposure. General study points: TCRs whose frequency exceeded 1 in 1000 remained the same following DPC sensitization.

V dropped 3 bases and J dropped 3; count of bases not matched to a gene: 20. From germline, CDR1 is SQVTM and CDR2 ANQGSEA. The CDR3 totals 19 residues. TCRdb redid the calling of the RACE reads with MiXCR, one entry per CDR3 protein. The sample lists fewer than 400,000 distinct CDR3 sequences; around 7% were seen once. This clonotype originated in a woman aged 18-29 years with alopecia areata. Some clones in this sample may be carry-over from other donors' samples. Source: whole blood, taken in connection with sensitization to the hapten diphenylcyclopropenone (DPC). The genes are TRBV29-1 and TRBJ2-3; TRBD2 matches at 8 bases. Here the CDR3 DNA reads TGCAGCGTTGACGGGACTAGGGGAAGTTTTGGGTTAAGTACAGATACGCAGTATTTT. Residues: CSVDGTRGSFGLSTDTQYF.